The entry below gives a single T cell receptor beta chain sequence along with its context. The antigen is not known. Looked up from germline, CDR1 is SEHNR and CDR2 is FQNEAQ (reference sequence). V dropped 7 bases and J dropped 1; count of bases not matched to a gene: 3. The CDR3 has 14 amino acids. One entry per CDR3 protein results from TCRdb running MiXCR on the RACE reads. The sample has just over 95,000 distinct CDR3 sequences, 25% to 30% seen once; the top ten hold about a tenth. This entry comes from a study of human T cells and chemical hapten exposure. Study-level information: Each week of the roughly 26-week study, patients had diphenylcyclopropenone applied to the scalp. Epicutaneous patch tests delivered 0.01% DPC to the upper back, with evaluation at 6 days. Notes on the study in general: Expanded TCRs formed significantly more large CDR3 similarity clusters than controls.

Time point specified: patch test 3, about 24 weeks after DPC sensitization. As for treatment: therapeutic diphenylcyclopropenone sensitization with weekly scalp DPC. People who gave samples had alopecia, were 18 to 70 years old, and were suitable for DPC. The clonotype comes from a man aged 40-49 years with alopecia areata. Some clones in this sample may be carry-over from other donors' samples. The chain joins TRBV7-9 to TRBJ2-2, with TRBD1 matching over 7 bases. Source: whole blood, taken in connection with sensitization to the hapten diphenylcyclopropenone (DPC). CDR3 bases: TGTGCCAGCATGGGGACAGAGAACACCGGGGAGCTGTTTTTT. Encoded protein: CASMGTENTGELFF. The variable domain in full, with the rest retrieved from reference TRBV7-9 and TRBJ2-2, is DTGVSQNPRHKITKRGQNVTFRCDPISEHNRLYWYRQTLGQGPEFLTYFQNEAQLEKSRLLSDRFSAERPKGSFSTLEIQRTEQGDSAMYLCASMGTENTGELFFGEGSRLTVL.